The 8 T cell receptor beta chains presented below share a single source sample, sequenced in a study of a mutant IDH1 vaccine in newly diagnosed glioma. No cognate antigen is known for these TCRs. Libraries were prepared by immunoSEQ multiplex PCR; TCRdb keeps only in-frame clonotypes and omits some of them. The sample lists tens of thousands of clones, roughly four fifths seen once, with roughly 6.6% in the top ten. Stated time point: week 35, safety follow-up. The vaccine gave 300 ug of a 20-mer mutant IDH1 peptide subcutaneously per dose. This material consisted of PBMCs, taken from a glioma patient whose treatment included an IDH1 peptide vaccine. The receptors originated from a woman younger than 30 with glioma.

The V and J genes are TRBV5-6 and TRBJ2-3, with 9 bases lining up with TRBD1. CDR1 and CDR2 from the germline V gene are SGHDT and YYEEEE. The CDR3 covers 15 residues. V lost 6 bases, J lost 4 bases, and 9 bases stayed unmatched. This chain's CDR3 is CASKFLGQGPDTQYF. The CDR3, as DNA: TGTGCCAGCAAGTTTCTGGGACAGGGACCAGATACGCAGTATTTT.

The chain is built from TRBV4-3 and TRBJ2-7, with TRBD1 as a possible D gene (6 bases). Germline CDR1 reads LGHNA; CDR2 reads YSLEER. Trimming removed 0 bases at V and 0 bases at J, with 9 bases between. The CDR3 consists of 15 residues. The CDR3 region has the DNA TGCGCCAGCAGCCAAGATTTCAGGGGCTCCTACGAGCAGTACTTC. This gives the protein CASSQDFRGSYEQYF.

The V and J genes are TRBV2 and TRBJ1-6, with a possible D match to TRBD1 (6 bases). Trimming removed 6 bases at V and 7 bases at J, with 13 bases between. The CDR3 length is 14 residues. Looked up from germline, CDR1 is SNHLY and CDR2 is FYNNEI. The CDR3, as DNA: TGTGCCAGCAGCCTGAGGACAGAAAATTCACCCCTCCACTTT. Its protein product is CASSLRTENSPLHF.

This sequence joins TRBV13 and TRBJ2-1, with 7 bases matching TRBD2. The CDR3 contains 14 residues. Germline V CDR1 and CDR2: PRHDT, FYEKMQ (reference sequence). The ends lost 3 bases at V and 5 bases at J; junction bases unmatched: 4. The CDR3: CASSFGLGNNEQFF. Here the CDR3 DNA reads TGTGCCAGCAGCTTCGGACTAGGAAACAATGAGCAGTTCTTC.

This rearrangement joins TRBV5-4 to TRBJ1-2, with D hard to call. V was shortened by 0 bases and J by 4 bases, with 16 bases between the two germline ends. Germline V CDR1 and CDR2: SGHNT, YYREEE (reference sequence). The CDR3 runs 16 residues. The CDR3 protein is CASSLGGRVEGYGYTF. CDR3 nucleotide sequence: TGTGCCAGCAGCTTGGGTGGAAGGGTGGAGGGCTATGGCTACACCTTC. Full variable domain (remainder filled in from reference TRBV5-4 and TRBJ1-2): ETGVTQSPTHLIKTRGQQVTLRCSSQSGHNTVSWYQQALGQGPQFIFQYYREEENGRGNFPPRFSGLQFPNYSSELNVNALELDDSALYLCASSLGGRVEGYGYTFGSGTRLTVV.

The J gene is TRBJ2-6, the V gene TRBV11-3, with D possibly matching TRBD1 (7 bases). Trimming took 5 bases from V and 0 from J, leaving 20 bases between them. Per the germline V gene, CDR1 is SGHNT and CDR2 is YENEEA. The CDR3 covers 19 residues. The CDR3, as DNA: TGTGCCAGCAGCCGGGGGCTGGGACAGCCCCTCTCTGGGGCCAACGTCCTGACTTTC. Its translation: CASSRGLGQPLSGANVLTF.

The chain joins TRBV27 to TRBJ2-1, with 8 bases aligning to TRBD2. Germline values: CDR1 MNHEY, CDR2 SMNVEV (reference sequence). The V and J ends lost 4 bases and 7 bases, in that order; junction bases with no gene match: 9. The CDR3 spans 15 residues. The CDR3 protein is CASSSVAGSWNEQFF. The CDR3 DNA reads as TGTGCCAGCAGTTCTGTAGCGGGGTCCTGGAATGAGCAGTTCTTC.

The chain carries TRBV5-4 and TRBJ2-1; D might be TRBD1 (6 bases). This CDR3 is 13 amino acids long. Germline lookup yields CDR1 SGHNT and CDR2 YYREEE (reference sequence). Trimming shortened V by 2 bases and J by 8 bases, and 11 bases separated the two germline ends. CDR3 region: CASSLQGRDEQFF. In nucleotides, the CDR3 is TGTGCCAGCAGCTTACAGGGTAGGGATGAGCAGTTCTTC.